The 27 T cell receptor beta chains below come from one sample, sequenced in a study of blood T cells in healthy people across ages. With a J-beta primer mix and a sample-barcoded 5' primer, a second PCR ran about 6 to 11 cycles. TCRdb analysed the 5' RACE reads with MiXCR anew, one entry per CDR3 protein. The sample yields about 1.5 million distinct CDR3 sequences, around 40% seen once. The sample comprised blood. Every receptor here comes from a woman aged 18 to 35 in good health.

The chain links TRBV3-1 to TRBJ2-7, with D tentatively TRBD2 (5 bases). CDR1 LGHDT and CDR2 YNNKEL come from the germline V gene (reference sequence). Deletions cut 6 bases from V and 0 bases from J, with 12 bases between. The CDR3 length is 14 residues. The CDR3 DNA is TGTGCCAGCAGACGGAAAGGGAGCTCCTACGAGCAGTACTTC. Its protein product is CASRRKGSSYEQYF.

The V call is TRBV5-1, the J call TRBJ2-5; no clear D. Trimming took 0 bases from V and 11 from J, leaving 14 bases between them. Germline CDR1 is SGHRS and CDR2 is YFSETQ. There are 13 residues in the CDR3. CDR3 bases: TGCGCCAGCAGCTTGGAACGCCGCAATGAGCAGTACTTC. It yields the protein CASSLERRNEQYF.

In the case of this clonotype: A much larger clonotype is one base distant, so this may be a read error. The chain is built from TRBV4-1 and TRBJ2-3, with a tentative D call TRBD2 (5 bases). The V end was cut by 8 bases, the J end by 5 bases, with 17 bases between. The germline V gene has CDR1 MGHRA and CDR2 YSYEKL. The CDR3 is 14 residues long. CDR3 region: CASLLDQMGDTQYF. In nucleotides, the CDR3 is TGCGCCAGCCTACTAGATCAAATGGGAGATACGCAGTATTTT.

V usage is TRBV27 and J usage is TRBJ2-1; 8 bases are a match to TRBD2. Germline V gives CDR1 MNHEY, CDR2 SMNVEV (reference sequence). The J segment lost 6 bases and the V segment lost 0 bases, leaving 7 bases of the junction unmatched. This CDR3 is built from 16 residues. CDR3 sequence (DNA): TGTGCCAGCAGTTTATCAGCGGGGGCCCCCCTCAATGAGCAGTTCTTC. Protein product: CASSLSAGAPLNEQFF.

This clonotype was detected ten times or more. The V and J genes are TRBV20-1 and TRBJ2-1, with D perhaps matching TRBD1 (6 bases). The CDR3 covers 14 residues. Germline V lookup: CDR1 DFQATT, CDR2 SNEGSKA (reference sequence). Trimming shortened V by 6 bases and J by 8 bases, and 20 bases separated the two germline ends. CDR3: CSAELGQRDHEQFF. DNA of the CDR3: TGCAGTGCAGAGCTGGGACAAAGGGACCATGAGCAGTTCTTC.

The chain couples TRBV5-1 to TRBJ2-5, with D maybe TRBD1 (5 bases). The CDR3 sequence is 15 residues long. The germline V gene has CDR1 SGHRS and CDR2 YFSETQ. V lost 5 bases and J 5 bases, leaving 19 bases between the germline ends. CDR3 amino acids: CASRFGQGKLETQYF. The CDR3 nucleotides read TGCGCCAGCAGATTCGGCCAGGGTAAATTGGAGACCCAGTACTTC.

This clonotype occurred once. The rearrangement links TRBV7-6 to TRBJ2-1; 15 bases line up with TRBD2. The length of the CDR3 is 15 residues. V lost 6 bases and J lost 12; bases outside the gene matches: 9. Germline-derived CDR1 and CDR2 are SGHVS and FNYEAQ. CDR3 in amino acids: CASSWTSGGAYGQFF. CDR3 coding DNA: TGTGCCAGCAGTTGGACTAGCGGGGGGGCTTATGGGCAGTTCTTC.

A few counts support this clonotype. V gene TRBV20-1 combines with J gene TRBJ1-1, with D unclear. Trimming left V 3 bases short and J 6 bases short, with 20 bases between. The CDR3 contains 15 residues. CDR1 is DFQATT and CDR2 is SNEGSKA in the germline V gene (reference sequence). CDR3 sequence: CSARPPAGVGAEAFF. CDR3 in DNA: TGCAGTGCTAGGCCTCCTGCCGGGGTTGGAGCTGAAGCTTTCTTT.

This clonotype was recorded a few times. CDR3 protein: CASRLGPGEQYF. In DNA, the CDR3 is TGTGCCAGCAGATTGGGTCCAGGAGAGCAGTACTTC. The V and J genes are TRBV27 and TRBJ2-7; D unresolved. V lost 6 bases to trimming and J lost 7 bases, with 13 bases between them. The CDR3 consists of 12 residues. The germline V gene has CDR1 MNHEY and CDR2 SMNVEV (reference sequence).

The chain uses TRBV7-2 and TRBJ2-3, with 7 nucleotides matching TRBD2. This CDR3 has 18 residues. The V gene end was trimmed by 0 bases and the J gene end by 5 bases; junction bases not matched to a gene: 14. Germline V CDR1 and CDR2: SGHTA, FQGNSA. The CDR3 here is CASSLAASGAGRVDTQYF. CDR3 sequence (DNA): TGTGCCAGCAGCTTAGCCGCATCGGGAGCGGGAAGGGTAGATACGCAGTATTTT. Variable domain in full (rest from reference TRBV7-2 and TRBJ2-3): GAGVSQSPSNKVTEKGKDVELRCDPISGHTALYWYRQSLGQGLEFLIYFQGNSAPDKSGLPSDRFSAERTGGSVSTLTIQRTQQEDSAVYLCASSLAASGAGRVDTQYFGPGTRLTVL.

The CDR3 DNA is TGTGCCAGCAGCCAAGGGACGGAATCTGGAAACACCATATATTTT. Protein: CASSQGTESGNTIYF. The chain carries TRBV3-1 and TRBJ1-3; no reliable D call. Germline loops: CDR1 LGHDT, CDR2 YNNKEL (reference sequence). The CDR3 runs to 15 residues. Trimming stripped 1 base from V and 1 base from J, with 8 bases between.

The chain links TRBV6-2 or TRBV6-3 to TRBJ2-6, with 7 positions matching TRBD2. The ends lost 6 bases at V and 4 bases at J; junction bases unmatched: 6. This CDR3 has 15 amino acids. The germline V gene has CDR1 MNHEY and CDR2 SVGEGT. Here the CDR3 DNA reads TGTGCCAGCAGCAGCGGGAATTCCGGGGCCAACGTCCTGACTTTC. Residues: CASSSGNSGANVLTF.

This clonotype was detected a few times. The chain is built from TRBV6-5 and TRBJ1-2; TRBD1 might be the D (5 bases). V was trimmed by 5 bases and J by 4 bases, leaving 8 bases between them. Germline V gene sequence: CDR1 MNHEY, CDR2 SVGAGI. The CDR3 loop spans 12 amino acids. The CDR3 nucleotides read TGTGCCAGCAGTGACGGGACCTATGGCTACACCTTC. Translating it yields CASSDGTYGYTF.

The V and J genes are TRBV20-1 and TRBJ2-1; TRBD2 aligns across 9 bases. The CDR3 sequence is 15 residues long. Germline V gene sequence: CDR1 DFQATT, CDR2 SNEGSKA (reference sequence). Trimming removed 1 base from V and 5 bases from J; junction bases left unmatched: 6. The CDR3 is CSARAAGGSHNEQFF. Written as DNA, the CDR3 is TGCAGTGCTAGAGCTGCGGGAGGGTCCCACAATGAGCAGTTCTTC.

The V call is TRBV11-2, the J call TRBJ2-2; D gene uncertain. Germline V lookup: CDR1 SGHAT, CDR2 FQNNGV. The CDR3 extends over 14 amino acids. Between the trimmed V and J ends, which lost 1 base and 6 bases, there was a span of 9 bases. The CDR3 DNA follows: TGTGCCAGCAGCTTAGCGGGTTTCGCCGGGGAGCTGTTTTTT. It specifies CASSLAGFAGELFF.

The V and J genes are TRBV5-1 and TRBJ2-1, with 7 bases matching TRBD1. Germline V gene sequence: CDR1 SGHRS, CDR2 YFSETQ. The CDR3 totals 15 residues. Losses at the gene ends were 3 bases for V and 10 bases for J; bases not matched to a gene: 13. Here the CDR3 DNA reads TGCGCCAGCAGCTCCGGGACAGTTACGGCAGGCGAGCAGTTCTTC. Translated, it gives CASSSGTVTAGEQFF.

The chain is built from TRBV3-1 and TRBJ2-7, with TRBD2 matching over 7 bases. V shed 4 bases and J 7 bases; nucleotides not matched to a gene: 16. The CDR3 has 16 residues. Germline loops: CDR1 LGHDT, CDR2 YNNKEL (reference sequence). CDR3 DNA: TGTGCCAGCAGCCTACAGACGGGGGGTAGTTACAATGAGCAGTACTTC. It yields the protein CASSLQTGGSYNEQYF.

In regard to this clonotype: The germline gene is not matched at one end of the junction; a read error may be the cause. The chain employs TRBV20-1 and TRBJ1-1; possible D gene TRBD1, 5 bases. Germline V gene lookup returns CDR1 DFQATT and CDR2 SNEGSKA (reference sequence). CDR3 length: 14 amino acids. CDR3 coding DNA: TGCAGTGCTAGAGTTCCAGGCTGGGGCACTGAAGCTTTCTTC. It is translated as CSARVPGWGTEAFF.

This clonotype was picked up a small number of times. V and J are TRBV7-9 and TRBJ1-2, with D perhaps TRBD1 (6 bases). Germline CDR1 and CDR2: SEHNR and FQNEAQ (reference sequence). CDR3 size: 15 residues. Deletions cut 2 bases from V and 1 base from J, with 11 bases between. The CDR3 sequence: CASSLLGAVNYGYTF. CDR3 DNA: TGTGCCAGCAGCTTATTGGGGGCCGTTAACTATGGCTACACCTTC. Based on the CDR3 plus reference TRBV7-9 and TRBJ1-2, the full variable domain is DTGVSQNPRHKITKRGQNVTFRCDPISEHNRLYWYRQTLGQGPEFLTYFQNEAQLEKSRLLSDRFSAERPKGSFSTLEIQRTEQGDSAMYLCASSLLGAVNYGYTFGSGTRLTVV.

V is TRBV2 and J is TRBJ2-5; D remains ambiguous. The end of the DNA aligns better with TRBJ2-7, so the J call may be wrong. The CDR3 has 9 residues. Germline CDR1 and CDR2: SNHLY and FYNNEI. In DNA, the CDR3 is TGTGCCACCAACGGCGAGCAGTACTTC. It specifies CATNGEQYF.

J is TRBJ2-3 and V is TRBV6-2 or TRBV6-3; 9 bases map to TRBD2. The germline V gene encodes CDR1 MNHEY and CDR2 SVGEGT. This CDR3 has 15 amino acids. V trimming: 7 bases; J trimming: 6 bases; junction bases outside the gene matches: 11. The CDR3 nucleotides read TGTGCCAGCACCCAAAGGTCGCTAGCGGGGGATACGCAGTATTTT. This sequence encodes CASTQRSLAGDTQYF.

The chain combines TRBV7-2 with TRBJ1-1, with 9 bases lining up with TRBD1. The CDR3 covers 15 residues. CDR1 SGHTA and CDR2 FQGNSA come from the germline V gene. V shed 5 bases, J shed 1 base, and the junction held 5 bases outside the gene matches. The CDR3 loop is CASSQGQGSNTEAFF. As DNA, the CDR3 is TGTGCCAGCAGCCAGGGACAGGGCTCGAACACTGAAGCTTTCTTT.

At least ten counts were recorded for this clonotype. The CDR3 DNA is TGCAGCGTTGAAGAAACTAGCTACGAGCAGTACTTC. Translation: CSVEETSYEQYF. V usage is TRBV29-1 and J usage is TRBJ2-7; maybe TRBD2 (5 bases). Looked up from germline, CDR1 is SQVTM and CDR2 is ANQGSEA. This CDR3 has 12 residues. V was trimmed by 0 bases and J by 3 bases, leaving 6 bases between them.

The chain recombines TRBV9 with TRBJ2-1, with 12 bases fitting TRBD2. The germline V gene encodes CDR1 SGDLS and CDR2 YYNGEE. After removal of 0 bases from V and 4 bases from J, the junction contained 8 bases not matched to a gene. The CDR3 runs to 18 residues. This CDR3 is CASSVDGLAGGVYNEQFF. The DNA of the CDR3 is TGTGCCAGCAGCGTAGACGGGCTAGCGGGGGGGGTTTACAATGAGCAGTTCTTC.

The chain couples TRBV28 to TRBJ1-1; no firm D call. Trimming cost V 4 bases and J 3 bases, with 12 bases left between them. Germline CDR1 and CDR2: MDHEN and SYDVKM. The CDR3 contains 14 residues. CDR3 in DNA: TGTGCCAGCAGTTGGCATCGCAGTCACACTGAAGCTTTCTTT. Protein: CASSWHRSHTEAFF.

The chain has TRBV7-9 and TRBJ2-1; TRBD2 is a possible D gene (5 bases). The end of the DNA aligns better with TRBJ2-7, so the J call may be wrong. Germline CDR1 and CDR2: SEHNR and FQNEAQ (reference sequence). This CDR3 spans 14 amino acids. CDR3 protein: CASNEVALYNEQYF. The CDR3 coding sequence is TGTGCCAGCAACGAAGTAGCGCTCTACAATGAGCAGTACTTC.

This clonotype was seen a few times. The chain employs TRBV25-1 and TRBJ2-4; perhaps TRBD2 as D (6 bases). The germline CDR1 and CDR2 sequences are MGHDK and SYGVNS. V lost 3 bases and J 3 bases, leaving 9 bases between the germline ends. This CDR3 is 14 amino acids long. In DNA, the CDR3 is TGTGCCAGCAGTGATGCGGGGAACAAAAACATTCAGTACTTC. Its translation: CASSDAGNKNIQYF.